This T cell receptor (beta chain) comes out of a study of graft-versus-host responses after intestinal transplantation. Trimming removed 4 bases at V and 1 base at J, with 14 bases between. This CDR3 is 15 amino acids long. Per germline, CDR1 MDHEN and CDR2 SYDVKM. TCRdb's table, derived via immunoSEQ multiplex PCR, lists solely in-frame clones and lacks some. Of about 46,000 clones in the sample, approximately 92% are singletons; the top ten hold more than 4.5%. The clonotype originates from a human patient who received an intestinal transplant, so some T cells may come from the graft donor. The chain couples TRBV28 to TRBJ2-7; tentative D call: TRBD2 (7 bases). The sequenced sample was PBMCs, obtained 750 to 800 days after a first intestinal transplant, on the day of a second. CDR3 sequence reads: CASSSMGGGSYEQYF. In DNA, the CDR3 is TGTGCCAGCAGTTCCATGGGAGGGGGGTCCTACGAGCAGTACTTC.